The following is a TCR beta chain sequence with its context. Antigen unknown. Germline values: CDR1 SGHDT, CDR2 YYEEEE. The length of the CDR3 is 14 residues. The ends were cut back, 5 bases at V and 0 bases at J, with 8 bases in the middle. PCR amplification relied on 60 Vbeta primers (plus 13 Jbeta primers). The protocol was immunoSEQ multiplex PCR, while the TCRdb copy is restricted to in-frame clones and leaves out a portion. The sample consists of about 150,000 clones, over 60% of them appearing once. This sample stems from a study of cytomegalovirus exposure and HLA in healthy donors. Study at large: Some 85 million unique TCRs, all from HLA-typed donors, were included in an early release of the data.

Overall study findings and caveats: TCR beta chains associated with HLA were, in a later analysis, more clonally expanded than equally common others. There were reportedly fewer N-insertions in an Asian-associated ancestry cluster than the approximately 640-donor mean, in a later analysis.

The chain uses TRBV5-6 and TRBJ2-2, with D possibly TRBD1 on 6 matching bases. The sequencing input was PBMCs. The receptor was derived from a woman aged 40 to 50 in good health and CMV-seronegative. The CDR3 nucleotides read TGTGCCAGCAGTGACAGGCCGAACACCGGGGAGCTGTTTTTT. It encodes CASSDRPNTGELFF.